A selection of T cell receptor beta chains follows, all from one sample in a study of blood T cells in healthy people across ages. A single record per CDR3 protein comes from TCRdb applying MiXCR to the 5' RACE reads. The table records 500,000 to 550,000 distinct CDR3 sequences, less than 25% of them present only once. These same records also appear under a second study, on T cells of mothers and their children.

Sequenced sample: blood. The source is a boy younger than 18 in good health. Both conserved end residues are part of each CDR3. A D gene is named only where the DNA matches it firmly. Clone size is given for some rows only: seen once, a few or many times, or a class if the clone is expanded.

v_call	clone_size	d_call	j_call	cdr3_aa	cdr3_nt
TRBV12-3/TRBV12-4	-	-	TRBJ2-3	CASSFASGSTDTEYF	-
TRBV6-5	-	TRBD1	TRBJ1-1	CASSSGQGGPTEAFF	TGTGCCAGCAGTTCGGGACAGGGGGGCCCCACTGAAGCTTTCTTT
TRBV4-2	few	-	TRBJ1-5	CASSLGKPQHF	TGTGCCAGCAGCCTAGGGAAGCCCCAGCATTTT
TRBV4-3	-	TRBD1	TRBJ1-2	CASSPDRGQGVNYGYTF	TGCGCCAGCAGCCCCGATAGGGGACAGGGAGTTAACTATGGCTACACCTTC
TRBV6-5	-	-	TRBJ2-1	CASSYAPGYNEQFF	TGTGCCAGCAGTTACGCCCCAGGGTACAATGAGCAGTTCTTC
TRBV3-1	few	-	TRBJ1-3	CASSQEDISGNTIYF	TGTGCCAGCAGCCAAGAGGACATCTCTGGAAACACCATATATTTT
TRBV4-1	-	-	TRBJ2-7	CASSQVFGDYEQYF	TGCGCCAGCAGCCAAGTTTTCGGAGACTACGAGCAGTACTTC
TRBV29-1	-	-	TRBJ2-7	CSVAEGRPYEQYF	TGCAGCGTTGCAGAGGGTCGTCCCTACGAGCAGTACTTC
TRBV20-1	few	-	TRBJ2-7	CSASSPGQRTYEQYF	TGCAGTGCTAGTTCACCGGGACAACGTACCTACGAGCAGTACTTC
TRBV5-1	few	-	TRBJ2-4	CASSLGGVENIQYF	TGCGCCAGCAGCTTGGGGGGTGTAGAGAACATTCAGTACTTC
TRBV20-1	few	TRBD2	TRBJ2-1	CSASEGLAGYNEQFF	TGCAGTGCTAGCGAGGGACTAGCGGGGTACAATGAGCAGTTCTTC
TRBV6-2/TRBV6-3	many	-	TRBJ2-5	CASSYSAEQETQYF	TGTGCCAGCAGTTACTCGGCCGAGCAAGAGACCCAGTACTTC
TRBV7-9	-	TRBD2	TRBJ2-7	CASSLGTSFYEQYF	TGTGCCAGCAGCCTTGGGACTAGCTTCTACGAGCAGTACTTC
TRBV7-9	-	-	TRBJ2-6	CASSLTSGSSGANVLTF	TGTGCCAGCAGCTTAACGTCAGGGAGCTCTGGGGCCAACGTCCTGACTTTC
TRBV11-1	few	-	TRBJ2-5	CASSKANDATQYF	TGTGCCAGCAGCAAGGCCAATGACGCGACCCAGTACTTC
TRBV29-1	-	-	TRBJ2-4	CSVVELAKNIQYF	TGCAGCGTTGTTGAGCTAGCCAAAAACATTCAGTACTTC
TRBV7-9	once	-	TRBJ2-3	CASSSGELATDTQYF	TGTGCCAGCAGCTCCGGTGAACTAGCAACAGATACGCAGTATTTT
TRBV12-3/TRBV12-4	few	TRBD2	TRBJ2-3	CASTARTSGITDTQYF	TGTGCCAGCACCGCTCGGACTAGCGGCATCACAGATACGCAGTATTTT
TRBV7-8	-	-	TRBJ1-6	CASSLTQGSPLHF	TGTGCCAGCAGCTTGACCCAGGGTTCACCCCTCCACTTT
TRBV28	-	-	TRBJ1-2	CASTKQGVFSNYGYTF	TGTGCCAGCACCAAGCAGGGTGTCTTTTCTAACTATGGCTACACCTTC
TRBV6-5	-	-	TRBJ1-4	CASSYSGRSGEKLFF	TGTGCCAGCAGTTACTCGGGACGTAGCGGTGAAAAACTGTTTTTT
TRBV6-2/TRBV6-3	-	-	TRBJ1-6	CASSYSRTDFSSPLHF	TGTGCCAGCAGTTACTCTCGGACGGACTTTTCTTCACCCCTCCACTTT
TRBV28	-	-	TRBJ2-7	CASSLQAGLYEQYF	TGTGCCAGCAGTCTGCAGGCAGGGCTGTACGAGCAGTACTTC
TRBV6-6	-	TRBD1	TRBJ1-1	CASSYIGTGNTEAFF	TGTGCCAGCAGTTACATAGGGACAGGGAACACTGAAGCTTTCTTT
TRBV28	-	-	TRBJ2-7	CASSFGDRVTYEQYF	TGTGCCAGCAGTTTCGGGGATAGGGTCACCTACGAGCAGTACTTC
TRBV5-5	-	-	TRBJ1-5	CASSLAATGGQPQHF	TGTGCCAGCAGCTTGGCGGCGACTGGGGGTCAGCCCCAGCATTTT
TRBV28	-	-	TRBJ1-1	CASSLLDRNTEAFF	TGTGCCAGCAGTTTATTGGACAGGAACACTGAAGCTTTCTTT
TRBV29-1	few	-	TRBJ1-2	CNVLDSNYGYTF	TGCAACGTCCTGGACAGTAACTATGGCTACACCTTC
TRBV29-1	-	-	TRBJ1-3	CSALDTGLTGNTIYF	TGCAGCGCCCTAGACACCGGGCTCACTGGAAACACCATATATTTT
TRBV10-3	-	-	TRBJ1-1	CAISEGEENTEAFF	TGTGCCATCAGTGAAGGGGAAGAGAACACTGAAGCTTTCTTT
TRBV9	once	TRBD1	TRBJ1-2	CASSSTGGLLRYGYTF	TGTGCCAGCAGCTCGACAGGGGGCCTATTGCGCTATGGCTACACCTTC
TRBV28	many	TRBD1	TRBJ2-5	CASRAIQGVRAQYF	TGTGCCAGCAGGGCAATACAGGGGGTGAGGGCCCAGTACTTC
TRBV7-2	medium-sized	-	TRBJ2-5	CASSAWWETQYF	TGTGCCAGCAGCGCCTGGTGGGAGACCCAGTACTTC
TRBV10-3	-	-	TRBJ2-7	CAISEREAGTTYEQYF	TGTGCCATCAGTGAGAGGGAGGCAGGGACAACCTACGAGCAGTACTTC
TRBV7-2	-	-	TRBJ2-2	CASSSQPTRRSGELFF	TGTGCCAGCAGCTCCCAGCCGACCCGGAGGTCCGGGGAGCTGTTTTTT
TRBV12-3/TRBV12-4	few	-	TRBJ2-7	CASSFRPTSYEQYF	TGTGCCAGCAGTTTCCGTCCAACTTCCTACGAGCAGTACTTC
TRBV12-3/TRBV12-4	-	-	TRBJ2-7	CASSLGGGIYEQYF	TGTGCCAGCAGTTTGGGTGGGGGGATCTACGAGCAGTACTTC
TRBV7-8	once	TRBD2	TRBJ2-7	CAGSLGLAGSYEQYF	TGTGCCGGCAGCTTAGGACTAGCGGGTTCCTACGAGCAGTACTTC
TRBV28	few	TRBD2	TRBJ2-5	CASSLGTSGFQETQYF	TGTGCCAGCAGTCTCGGGACTAGCGGGTTCCAAGAGACCCAGTACTTC
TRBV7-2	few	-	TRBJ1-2	CASSLHVGYTF	TGTGCCAGCAGCTTACACGTCGGCTACACCTTC
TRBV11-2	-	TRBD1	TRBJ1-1	CASSSITGTVEAFF	TGTGCCAGCAGCTCCATCACCGGGACAGTCGAAGCTTTCTTT
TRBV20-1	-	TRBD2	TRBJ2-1	CSAKRDPYYNEQFF	TGCAGTGCTAAGCGGGACCCCTACTACAATGAGCAGTTCTTC
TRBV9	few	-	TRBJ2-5	CASSVADRGVGETQYF	TGTGCCAGCAGCGTAGCGGACCGCGGGGTTGGAGAGACCCAGTACTTC
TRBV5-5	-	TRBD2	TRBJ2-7	CASSGLVTREQYF	TGTGCCAGCAGCGGACTAGTCACCCGCGAGCAGTACTTC
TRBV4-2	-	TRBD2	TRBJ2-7	CASSLRLAGLYEQYF	TGTGCCAGCAGTCTAAGACTAGCGGGGCTCTACGAGCAGTACTTC
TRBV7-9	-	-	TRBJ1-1	CASTGGVAALNAFF	TGTGCCAGCACCGGCGGGGTGGCGGCACTGAACGCTTTCTTT